This entry lists 17 T cell receptor beta chains sequenced from one sample in a study of T-cell reconstitution after alpha-beta-depleted transplantation in children. As it was prepared, the TCRbeta library received unique molecular identifiers. TCRdb recomputed calls from the PCR reads with MiXCR, one row per CDR3 protein. The data show roughly 180,000 distinct CDR3 sequences, 8.5% to 14% seen once. Sequences were derived from PBMCs, sampled before TCRalphabeta/CD19-depleted stem cell transplant. These receptors all come from a boy aged 2-9 years with acute myeloid leukemia, due to receive a stem cell transplant.

This clonotype has a count of ten or more. V usage is TRBV4-1 and J usage is TRBJ1-5, with a tentative D call TRBD1 (6 bases). Germline V gene sequence: CDR1 MGHRA, CDR2 YSYEKL. CDR3 size: 17 residues. V lost 3 bases to trimming and J lost 3 bases, with 18 bases between them. CDR3 amino acids: CASSQGLTGPPNQPQHF. CDR3 DNA: TGCGCCAGCAGCCAGGGACTAACAGGGCCCCCCAATCAGCCCCAGCATTTT.

Many counts were recorded for this clonotype. In DNA, the CDR3 is TGCGCCAGCAGCCACTCCCTCCGGGGGACAGGGAATGGCTACACCTTC. Residues: CASSHSLRGTGNGYTF. The chain is built from TRBV4-1 and TRBJ1-2, with 9 bases aligning to TRBD1. V dropped 3 bases and J dropped 6; count of bases not matched to a gene: 11. Per the germline V gene, CDR1 is MGHRA and CDR2 is YSYEKL. This CDR3 comprises 16 residues.

Many counts were recorded for this clonotype. The J gene is TRBJ2-2, the V gene TRBV5-1, with TRBD2 identical over 9 bases. The germline V gene has CDR1 SGHRS and CDR2 YFSETQ. The CDR3 runs 15 residues. The ends lost 5 bases at V and 1 base at J; junction bases unmatched: 3. The CDR3 sequence is CASRQAGGNTGELFF. In DNA form, the CDR3 reads TGCGCCAGCAGACAAGCGGGGGGGAACACCGGGGAGCTGTTTTTT.

This clonotype occurred many times. The chain is built from TRBV10-3 and TRBJ2-7; 11 bases align to TRBD2. The V gene's germline CDR1 is ENHRY and CDR2 SYGVKD. The CDR3 covers 17 residues. V was pared by 2 bases and J by 6 bases, with 12 bases of the junction left unmatched. CDR3 sequence reads: CAISERLAGGPNGEQYF. Written as DNA, the CDR3 is TGTGCCATCAGTGAGAGGCTAGCGGGAGGCCCCAATGGCGAGCAGTACTTC.

This clonotype was recorded at least ten times. The chain couples TRBV25-1 to TRBJ1-1, with D perhaps TRBD1 (6 bases). The V and J ends lost 7 bases and 2 bases respectively, with 11 bases between them. Germline lookup yields CDR1 MGHDK and CDR2 SYGVNS. CDR3 length equals 13 residues. CDR3 in amino acids: CASTGQSNTEAFF. The CDR3 nucleotides are TGTGCCAGCACCGGACAGTCCAACACTGAAGCTTTCTTT.

This clonotype was seen ten or more times. J is TRBJ1-3 and V is TRBV6-1; D is uncertain. In germline, CDR1 is MNHNS, CDR2 SASEGT. The CDR3 consists of 15 residues. V was clipped by 1 base and J by 0 bases, with 7 bases between them. The CDR3 spells CASSEGWISGNTIYF. The CDR3 DNA reads TGTGCCAGCAGTGAAGGGTGGATCTCTGGAAACACCATATATTTT.

This clonotype was seen at least ten times. The chain has TRBV7-8 and TRBJ2-5; tentatively, D is TRBD2 (6 bases). Trimming pared 5 bases from V and 5 bases from J, leaving 15 bases between. CDR3 length: 14 amino acids. Germline CDR1 reads SGHVS; CDR2 reads FQNEAQ. The CDR3 reads CASSPRTNRETQYF. The CDR3 DNA reads as TGTGCCAGCAGCCCAAGGACTAATCGGGAGACCCAGTACTTC.

This clonotype was recorded many times. The rearrangement uses TRBV20-1 and TRBJ1-5, with unresolved D. CDR3 length: 14 amino acids. The germline V gene has CDR1 DFQATT and CDR2 SNEGSKA (reference sequence). The V and J ends lost 5 bases and 3 bases respectively, with 14 bases between them. The CDR3 loop reads CSARTVPPNQPQHF. CDR3 nucleotide sequence: TGCAGTGCTCGAACAGTGCCCCCCAATCAGCCCCAGCATTTT.

Ten or more counts support this clonotype. The chain joins TRBV7-8 to TRBJ1-2; 7 nucleotides agree with TRBD1. The CDR3 contains 16 residues. V trimming: 5 bases; J trimming: 2 bases; junction bases outside the gene matches: 11. Germline V CDR1 and CDR2: SGHVS, FQNEAQ. The CDR3 reads CASSLRDRVANYGYTF. For the CDR3, the DNA is TGTGCCAGCAGCCTCCGCGACAGGGTAGCGAACTATGGCTACACCTTC.

This clonotype has at least ten counts. The chain recombines TRBV3-1 with TRBJ2-1, with 7 bases that match TRBD2. V gave up 1 base and J gave up 8 bases; unmatched junction bases: 14. CDR3 length equals 17 residues. CDR1 is LGHDT, CDR2 YNNKEL, per germline (reference sequence). CDR3 loop: CASSQVPLTSLRDEQFF. CDR3 coding DNA: TGTGCCAGCAGCCAAGTTCCACTGACTAGCTTGAGGGATGAGCAGTTCTTC.

Ten or more counts support this clonotype. The V call is TRBV6-2 or TRBV6-3, the J call TRBJ2-2; maybe TRBD2 (5 bases). The CDR3 covers 12 residues. V shed 5 bases and J shed 9 bases, with 10 bases lying between them. Germline V CDR1 and CDR2: MNHEY, SVGEGT. DNA of the CDR3: TGTGCCAGCAGTGACGAGGGTTGGGAGCTGTTTTTT. The encoded protein is CASSDEGWELFF.

This clonotype appeared a few times. The genes are TRBV19 and TRBJ1-6; unclear D gene. Per the germline V gene, CDR1 is LNHDA and CDR2 is SQIVND (reference sequence). This CDR3 region has 15 residues. V was clipped by 5 bases and J by 7 bases, with 15 bases between them. The CDR3 region has the DNA TGTGCCAGTAGTCGGTCCCCGGGCCCGAATTCACCCCTCCACTTT. It yields the protein CASSRSPGPNSPLHF.

This clonotype has a count of ten or more. The chain links TRBV3-1 to TRBJ2-1; 8 nucleotides match TRBD1. Per the germline V gene, CDR1 is LGHDT and CDR2 is YNNKEL (reference sequence). CDR3 length: 15 amino acids. The trim removed 1 base at V and 6 bases at J, leaving 5 bases unmatched. The chain's CDR3 is CASSQVGRGLNEQFF. The DNA of the CDR3 is TGTGCCAGCAGCCAAGTCGGCAGGGGGCTCAATGAGCAGTTCTTC.

This clonotype has ten or more counts. The CDR3 is CASSEYNTGELFF. CDR3 bases: TGTGCCAGCAGTGAATACAACACCGGGGAGCTGTTTTTT. This chain connects TRBV25-1 to TRBJ2-2; no firm D call. Looked up from germline, CDR1 is MGHDK and CDR2 is SYGVNS. This CDR3 spans 13 amino acids. Trimming stripped 0 bases from V and 2 bases from J, with 1 base between.

On this clonotype itself: The junction does not match germline at one end; this may be a read error. CDR3 sequence (DNA): TGCTGTGCTAGAGAGGGGGGGGCCATACGCGGACTAGCGGCAACCTACGAGCAGTACTTC. Translating it yields CCAREGGAIRGLAATYEQYF. The chain is built from TRBV20-1 and TRBJ2-7; 10 nucleotides align to TRBD2. Germline lookup yields CDR1 DFQATT and CDR2 SNEGSKA (reference sequence). The CDR3 sequence is 20 residues long.

This clonotype came up many times. The chain joins TRBV4-2 to TRBJ2-1, with 9 bases fitting TRBD2. The germline V gene has CDR1 LGHNA and CDR2 YNFKEQ. V shed 3 bases, J shed 9 bases, and the junction held 6 bases outside the gene matches. This CDR3 region has 14 residues. CDR3 sequence: CASSHRGGAGEQFF. CDR3 in DNA: TGTGCCAGCAGCCATCGCGGGGGGGCAGGTGAGCAGTTCTTC.

Comment on this clonotype: A far larger clone is a single base away, which makes a read error likely. The chain links TRBV3-1 to TRBJ1-2, with D unclear. This CDR3 is 11 amino acids long. Germline V CDR1 and CDR2: LGHDT, YNNKEL (reference sequence). The CDR3 sequence: CASSLGAGDTF. CDR3 in DNA: TGTGCCAGCAGCCTTGGAGCTGGCGACACCTTC.